The 14 T cell receptor beta chains listed next were all sequenced from one sample in a study of CXCR3-negative and CXCR3-positive naive CD8 T cells. Regarding the study as a whole: More hydrophobic TRB CDR3s occurred in CXCR3-positive than in CXCR3-negative naive cells.

These receptors have no identified antigens. In preparing the TRB cDNA libraries, 5' RACE with UMI labels was used. TCRdb reprocessed the 5' RACE reads; each CDR3 protein has one entry and no DNA is given. Recorded here are 150,000 or so distinct CDR3 sequences; the top ten clones represent around 0.28%. Sequences were obtained from naive CXCR3+ CD8+ T cells from blood. Sample subset: CD45RO-CCR7+CD27+CD95- naive CD8+ T cells expressing CXCR3 (TNR3+). Receptors were obtained from a human donor in good health. Some clones in this sample may be carry-over from other donors' samples.

The J gene is TRBJ2-1, the V gene TRBV10-3. Germline V gene sequence: CDR1 ENHRY, CDR2 SYGVKD. There are 17 residues in the CDR3. CDR3 residues: CAISAGRTPSSYNERFF.

The chain joins TRBV5-1 to TRBJ1-2; TCRdb indicates TRBD1, and absent DNA this call remains unverified. The CDR3 runs to 14 residues. Germline CDR1 is SGHRS and CDR2 is YFSETQ. The CDR3 loop reads CASSSDSGTHGYTF.

The rearrangement links TRBV20-1 to TRBJ2-7; TCRdb's D call, TRBD1, is unchecked because there is no DNA. Germline-derived CDR1 and CDR2 are DFQATT and SNEGSKA (reference sequence). The CDR3 is 14 amino acids. CDR3: CSATPSLVSYEQYF.

V and J are TRBV6-5 and TRBJ2-1; the D gene TCRdb calls, TRBD2, cannot be checked with no DNA. Germline V gives CDR1 MNHEY, CDR2 SVGAGI. This CDR3 comprises 15 residues. The CDR3 sequence is CASSDLAGPKNEQFF.

The chain is built from TRBV11-3 and TRBJ1-1. The CDR3 is 15 amino acids. Germline V gene lookup returns CDR1 SGHNT and CDR2 YENEEA. The CDR3 loop is CASSPRGGVNTEAFF.

The chain combines TRBV6-5 with TRBJ1-2; TCRdb calls TRBD1, which cannot be checked without DNA. The CDR3 covers 15 residues. Looked up from germline, CDR1 is MNHEY and CDR2 is SVGAGI. The CDR3 is CASSYSTRTYYGYTF.

The gene calls are TRBV13 and TRBJ2-5; no DNA is available, so the TRBD1 call from TCRdb remains unchecked. Germline V gives CDR1 PRHDT, CDR2 FYEKMQ (reference sequence). This CDR3 is 15 amino acids long. The chain's CDR3 is CASSPQGVWQETQYF.

CDR3 sequence reads: CAIRDSSGGANEQFF. This rearrangement joins TRBV10-3 to TRBJ2-1; TCRdb picks TRBD2, but there is no DNA to check that call. This CDR3 is built from 15 residues. Germline V gene lookup returns CDR1 ENHRY and CDR2 SYGVKD.

The chain is built from TRBV29-1 and TRBJ2-7; TCRdb reports TRBD2, a call that lacks DNA to check it against. CDR1 and CDR2 (germline): SQVTM, ANQGSEA. The CDR3 has 14 residues. CDR3 loop: CSVDFRGSGNEQYF.

The chain joins TRBV21-1 to TRBJ1-5; TCRdb gives TRBD1 as the D gene, but with no DNA this cannot be confirmed. TRBV21-1 is an annotated pseudogene. This CDR3 has 17 residues. The CDR3 sequence: CPRGTGGSGVSNQPQHF.

V is TRBV13 and J is TRBJ2-1; TCRdb returns TRBD2, unconfirmable since there is no DNA. The CDR3 length is 15 residues. Looked up from germline, CDR1 is PRHDT and CDR2 is FYEKMQ (reference sequence). The CDR3: CASSLGSGGPNEQFF.

V gene TRBV11-3 combines with J gene TRBJ2-3; with no DNA, the TCRdb D assignment of TRBD2 cannot be verified. CDR1 SGHNT and CDR2 YENEEA come from the germline V gene. This CDR3 comprises 14 residues. The CDR3 region is CASSRLGPTDTQYF.

J is TRBJ2-2 and V is TRBV20-1; the TRBD1 assignment by TCRdb is unverifiable without DNA. The germline CDR1 and CDR2 sequences are DFQATT and SNEGSKA (reference sequence). This CDR3 comprises 13 residues. CDR3 sequence reads: CSALAGAGGELFF.

The chain couples TRBV4-1 to TRBJ2-1; TCRdb's D call, TRBD2, is unchecked because there is no DNA. Germline CDR1 and CDR2: MGHRA and YSYEKL. The CDR3 has 16 residues. The CDR3 sequence: CASSRDPGLAWNEQFF.